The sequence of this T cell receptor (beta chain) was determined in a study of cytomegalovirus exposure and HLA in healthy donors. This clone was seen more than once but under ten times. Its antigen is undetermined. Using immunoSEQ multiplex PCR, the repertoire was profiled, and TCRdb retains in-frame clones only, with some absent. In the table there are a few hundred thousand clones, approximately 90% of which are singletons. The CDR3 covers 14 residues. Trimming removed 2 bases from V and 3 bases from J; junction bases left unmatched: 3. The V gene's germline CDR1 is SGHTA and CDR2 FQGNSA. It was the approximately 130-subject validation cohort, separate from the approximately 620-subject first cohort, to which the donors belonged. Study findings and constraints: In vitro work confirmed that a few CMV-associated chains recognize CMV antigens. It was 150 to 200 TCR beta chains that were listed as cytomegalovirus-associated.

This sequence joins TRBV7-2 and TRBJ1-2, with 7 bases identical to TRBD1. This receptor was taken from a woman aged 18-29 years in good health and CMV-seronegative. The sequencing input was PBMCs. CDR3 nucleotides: TGTGCCAGCAGCTTAAGCACAGGGGACTATGGCTACACCTTC. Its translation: CASSLSTGDYGYTF.